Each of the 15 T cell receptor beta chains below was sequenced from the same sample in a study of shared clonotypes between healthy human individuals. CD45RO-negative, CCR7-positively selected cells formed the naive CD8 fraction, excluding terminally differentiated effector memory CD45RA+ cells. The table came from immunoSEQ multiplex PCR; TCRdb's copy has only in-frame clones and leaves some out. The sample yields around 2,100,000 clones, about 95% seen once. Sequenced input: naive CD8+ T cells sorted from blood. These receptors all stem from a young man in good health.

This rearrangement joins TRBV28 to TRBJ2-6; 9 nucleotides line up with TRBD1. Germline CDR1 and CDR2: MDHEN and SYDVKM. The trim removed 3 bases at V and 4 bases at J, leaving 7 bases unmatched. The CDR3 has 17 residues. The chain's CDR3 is CASSFPGTGNGANVLTF. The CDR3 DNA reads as TGTGCCAGCAGTTTCCCTGGGACAGGGAACGGGGCCAACGTCCTGACTTTC.

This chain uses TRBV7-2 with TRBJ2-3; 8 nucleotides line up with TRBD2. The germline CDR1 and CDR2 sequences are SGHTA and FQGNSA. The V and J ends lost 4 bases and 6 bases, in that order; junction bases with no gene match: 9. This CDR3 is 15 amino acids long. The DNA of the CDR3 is TGTGCCAGCAGCTCCCCAGCGGGCGGGAGGGATACGCAGTATTTT. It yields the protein CASSSPAGGRDTQYF.

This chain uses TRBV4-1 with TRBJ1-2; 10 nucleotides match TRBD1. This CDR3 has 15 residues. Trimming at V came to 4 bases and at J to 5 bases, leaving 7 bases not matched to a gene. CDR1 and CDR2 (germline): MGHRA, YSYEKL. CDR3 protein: CASSPISGQGYGYTF. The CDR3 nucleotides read TGCGCCAGCAGCCCAATCTCGGGACAGGGGTATGGCTACACCTTC.

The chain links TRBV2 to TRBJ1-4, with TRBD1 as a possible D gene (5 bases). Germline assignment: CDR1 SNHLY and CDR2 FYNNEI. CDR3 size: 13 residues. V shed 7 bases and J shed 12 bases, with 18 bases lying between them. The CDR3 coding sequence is TGTGCCAGCAATCCGGGCCCCCGGGGGGAACTGTTTTTT. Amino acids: CASNPGPRGELFF. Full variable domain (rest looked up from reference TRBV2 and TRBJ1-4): EPEVTQTPSHQVTQMGQEVILRCVPISNHLYFYWYRQILGQKVEFLVSFYNNEISEKSEIFDDQFSVERPDGSNFTLKIRSTKLEDSAMYFCASNPGPRGELFFGSGTQLSVL.

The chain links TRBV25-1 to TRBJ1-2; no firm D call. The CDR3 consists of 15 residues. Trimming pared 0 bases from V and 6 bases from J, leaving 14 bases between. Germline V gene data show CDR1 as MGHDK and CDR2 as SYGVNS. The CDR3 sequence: CASSEYEGFWDGYTF. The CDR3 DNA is TGTGCCAGCAGTGAATATGAAGGATTTTGGGATGGCTACACCTTC.

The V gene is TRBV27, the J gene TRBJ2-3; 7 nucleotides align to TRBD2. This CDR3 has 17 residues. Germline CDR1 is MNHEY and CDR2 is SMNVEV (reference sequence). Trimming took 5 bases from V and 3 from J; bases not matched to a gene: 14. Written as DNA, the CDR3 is TGTGCCAGCAGTCCCCTCGGAACCCCGGGAGGTACAGATACGCAGTATTTT. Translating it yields CASSPLGTPGGTDTQYF.

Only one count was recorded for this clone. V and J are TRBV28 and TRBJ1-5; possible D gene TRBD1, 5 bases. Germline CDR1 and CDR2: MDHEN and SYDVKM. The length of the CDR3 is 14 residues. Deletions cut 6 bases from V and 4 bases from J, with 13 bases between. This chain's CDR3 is CASSRTGFNQPQHF. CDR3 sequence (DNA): TGTGCCAGCAGCCGAACAGGATTTAATCAGCCCCAGCATTTT. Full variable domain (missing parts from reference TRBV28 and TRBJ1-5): DVKVTQSSRYLVKRTGEKVFLECVQDMDHENMFWYRQDPGLGLRLIYFSYDVKMKEKGDIPEGYSVSREKKERFSLILESASTNQTSMYLCASSRTGFNQPQHFGDGTRLSIL.

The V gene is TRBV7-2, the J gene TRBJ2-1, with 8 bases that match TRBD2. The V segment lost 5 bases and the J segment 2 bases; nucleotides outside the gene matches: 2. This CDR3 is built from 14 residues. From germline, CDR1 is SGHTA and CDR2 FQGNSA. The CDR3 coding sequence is TGTGCCAGCAGCCCCGGGGGGGCCTACAATGAGCAGTTCTTC. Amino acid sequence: CASSPGGAYNEQFF.

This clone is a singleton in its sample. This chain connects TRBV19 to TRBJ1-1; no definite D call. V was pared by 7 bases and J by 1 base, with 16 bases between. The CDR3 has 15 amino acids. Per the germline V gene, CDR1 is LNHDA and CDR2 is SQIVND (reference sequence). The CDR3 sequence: CASIGVHYQNTEAFF. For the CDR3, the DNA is TGTGCCAGTATTGGGGTTCATTACCAGAACACTGAAGCTTTCTTT.

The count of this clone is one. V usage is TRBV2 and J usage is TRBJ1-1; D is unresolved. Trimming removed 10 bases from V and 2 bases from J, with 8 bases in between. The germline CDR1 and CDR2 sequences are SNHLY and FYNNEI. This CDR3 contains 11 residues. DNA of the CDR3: TGTGCCACAGACACCAACACTGAAGCTTTCTTT. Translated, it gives CATDTNTEAFF.

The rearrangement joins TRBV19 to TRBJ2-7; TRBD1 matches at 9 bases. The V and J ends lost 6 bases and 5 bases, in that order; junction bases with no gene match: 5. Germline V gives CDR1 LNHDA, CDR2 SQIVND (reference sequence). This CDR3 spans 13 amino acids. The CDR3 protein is CASSDGQGNEQYF. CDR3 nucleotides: TGTGCCAGTAGCGACGGACAGGGGAACGAGCAGTACTTC.

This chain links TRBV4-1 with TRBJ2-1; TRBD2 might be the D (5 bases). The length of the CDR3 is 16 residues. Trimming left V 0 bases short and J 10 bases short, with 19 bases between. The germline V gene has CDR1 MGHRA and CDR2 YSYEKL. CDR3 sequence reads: CASSQDEGQWLGEQFF. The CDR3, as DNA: TGCGCCAGCAGCCAAGACGAGGGCCAGTGGCTGGGGGAGCAGTTCTTC.

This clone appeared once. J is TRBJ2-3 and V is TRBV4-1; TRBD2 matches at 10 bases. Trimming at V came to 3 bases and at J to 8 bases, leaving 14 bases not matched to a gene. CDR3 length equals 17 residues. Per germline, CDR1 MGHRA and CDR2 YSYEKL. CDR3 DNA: TGCGCCAGCAGCCAGGACCAGATGGGACTAGCGTACGCTACGCAGTATTTT. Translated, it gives CASSQDQMGLAYATQYF.

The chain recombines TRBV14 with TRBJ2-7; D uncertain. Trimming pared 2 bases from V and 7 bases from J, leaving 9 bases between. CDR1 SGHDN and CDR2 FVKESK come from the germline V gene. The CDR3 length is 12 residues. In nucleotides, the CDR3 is TGTGCCAGCAGCCAATCTTACGTGGAGCAGTACTTC. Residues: CASSQSYVEQYF.

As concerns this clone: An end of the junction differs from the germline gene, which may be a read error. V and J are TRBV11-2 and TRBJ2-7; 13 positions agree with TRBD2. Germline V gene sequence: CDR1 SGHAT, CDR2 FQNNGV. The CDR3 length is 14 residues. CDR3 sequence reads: CASSFGTSGDPFIF. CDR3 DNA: TGTGCCAGCAGCTTTGGGACTAGCGGGGATCCTTTTATCTTC.